This T cell receptor beta chain was identified in a study of shared clonotypes between healthy human individuals. About the research overall: The cohort had two women and a few men, ages 18 to 49.

Each donor was a Caucasian adult residing in Nashville, Tennessee. About this clone: Its antigen is as yet unknown.

The assay was immunoSEQ multiplex PCR, and TCRdb's table has in-frame clones only and misses some. The data show about 1.5 million clones, roughly 97% seen once. CDR1 and CDR2 (germline): KGHSH, LQKENI. The CDR3 is made up of 16 amino acids. Trimming removed 4 bases from V and 3 bases from J, with 17 bases in between. General observations from the study: Naive subsets generally exceeded memory subsets in estimated richness. Rarefaction showed sorted-subset sequencing was incomplete despite large depth.

The source of this sequence is a man aged 25 to 40 in good health. This chain uses TRBV18 with TRBJ2-3; D is uncertain. Sequencing was carried out using naive CD4+ T cells sorted from blood. Subset indicated: CD45RA+ positively selected. As DNA, the CDR3 is TGTGCCAGCTCACTCTTTCCGGGTTGGGAAACAGATACGCAGTATTTT. It yields the protein CASSLFPGWETDTQYF.